The sequence of this T cell receptor (beta chain) was determined in a study of blood T cell repertoires in COVID-19. Study information: The samples span acute and convalescent COVID-19 from the United States, Italy and Spain. PBMCs, B-cell-depleted T cells, or T cells provided the cDNA or gDNA that made up the material.

The CDR3 sequence is 13 residues long. The trim removed 6 bases at V and 8 bases at J, leaving 7 bases unmatched. In the authors' methods: How many nucleated cells were present was estimated from reference gene primer amplification. Sequencing used immunoSEQ multiplex PCR; TCRdb keeps in-frame clones, though not all of them. The D gene and trimming were derived from the DNA, and the V and J assignments and clone size from that table. This sample has about 320,000 clones, with about 82% found just once. The V gene is TRBV12-3 or TRBV12-4, the J gene TRBJ1-5, with 7 bases fitting TRBD1. The origin of this receptor is a woman in her fifties or sixties with acute or convalescent COVID-19. The source material was peripheral blood. Here the CDR3 DNA reads TGTGCCAGCAGGGGACAGACCACTGAGCCCCAGCATTTT. Its translation: CASRGQTTEPQHF.